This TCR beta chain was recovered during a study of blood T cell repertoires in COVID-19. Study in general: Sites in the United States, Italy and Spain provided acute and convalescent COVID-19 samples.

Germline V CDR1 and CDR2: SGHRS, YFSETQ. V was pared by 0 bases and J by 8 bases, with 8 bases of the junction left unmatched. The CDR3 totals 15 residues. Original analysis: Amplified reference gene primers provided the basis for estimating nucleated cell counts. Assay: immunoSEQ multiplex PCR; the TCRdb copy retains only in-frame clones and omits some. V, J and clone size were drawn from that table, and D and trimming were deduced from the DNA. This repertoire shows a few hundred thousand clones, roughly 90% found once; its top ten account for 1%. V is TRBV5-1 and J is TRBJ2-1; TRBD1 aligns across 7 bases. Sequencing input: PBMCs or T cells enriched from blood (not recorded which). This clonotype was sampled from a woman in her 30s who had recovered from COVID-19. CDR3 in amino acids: CASSLGRQGWDEQFF. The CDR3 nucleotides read TGCGCCAGCAGCTTGGGGCGACAGGGATGGGATGAGCAGTTCTTC.